One and the same sample provided the 17 T cell receptor beta chains below, sequenced in a study of vaccination and CD4 T cells after COVID-19. Treatment meaning: approximately nine-day PBMC culture with coronavirus spike peptide pools or control peptides (ViraFEST assay). These receptors have no identified antigens. An Oncomine TCR Beta short-read assay was used to sequence the DNA from cultured CD4+ T cells. TCRdb processed the PCR reads anew with MiXCR; each CDR3 protein has one entry. The sample has fewer than 15,000 distinct CDR3 sequences, approximately 57% seen once. Sequencing used CD4+ T cells from blood, cultured in vitro. The receptors shown here come from a human donor who had recovered from COVID-19.

The chain joins TRBV7-2 to TRBJ1-2; D unresolved. From germline, CDR1 is SGHTA and CDR2 FQGNSA. The CDR3 has 12 amino acids. Trimming removed 5 bases from V and 5 bases from J, with 9 bases in between. CDR3 protein: CASSPRGYGYTF. The CDR3 bases are TGTGCCAGCAGCCCCCGAGGGTATGGCTACACCTTC. Variable domain in full (rest from reference TRBV7-2 and TRBJ1-2): GAGVSQSPSNKVTEKGKDVELRCDPISGHTALYWYRQSLGQGLEFLIYFQGNSAPDKSGLPSDRFSAERTGGSVSTLTIQRTQQEDSAVYLCASSPRGYGYTFGSGTRLTVV.

The gene calls are TRBV10-1 and TRBJ2-5; 7 nucleotides line up with TRBD2. The CDR3 contains 15 residues. With 2 bases clipped from V and 4 bases from J, the junction kept 7 bases outside the gene matches. CDR1 WNHNN and CDR2 SYGVQD come from the germline V gene (reference sequence). In nucleotides, the CDR3 is TGCGCCAGCAGTGAGAGCCTAGCGGAGGGAGAGACCCAGTACTTC. Residues: CASSESLAEGETQYF.

This clonotype was picked up one time. The CDR3 DNA is TGTGCCAGCAGCTTAGCAGGAACACTCACTGAAGCTTTCTTT. This encodes CASSLAGTLTEAFF. The chain couples TRBV7-9 to TRBJ1-1; D gene ambiguous. The germline CDR1 and CDR2 sequences are SEHNR and FQNEAQ (reference sequence). CDR3 length equals 14 residues. V lost 0 bases to trimming and J lost 4 bases, with 9 bases between them.

The V gene is TRBV7-6, the J gene TRBJ1-4, with TRBD1 as a possible D gene (5 bases). Trimming left V 5 bases short and J 8 bases short, with 21 bases between. Germline V lookup: CDR1 SGHVS, CDR2 FNYEAQ. This CDR3 has 16 residues. For the CDR3, the DNA is TGTGCCAGCAGCGCCCATAGACAGAGTGGAATCGAAAAACTGTTTTTT. Its protein is CASSAHRQSGIEKLFF.

This sequence joins TRBV7-2 and TRBJ2-1, with 10 bases identical to TRBD2. Germline CDR1 is SGHTA and CDR2 is FQGNSA. The junction had 16 bases not matched to a gene; V was cut back by 7 bases and J by 4 bases. The CDR3 runs 18 residues. The CDR3 here is CASNLSGGLAGVYNEQFF. In DNA, the CDR3 is TGTGCCAGCAACCTATCCGGGGGGCTAGCGGGGGTATACAATGAGCAGTTCTTC.

This clonotype was picked up a small number of times. The chain joins TRBV20-1 to TRBJ1-2, with D possibly TRBD1 on 5 matching bases. Germline V gene sequence: CDR1 DFQATT, CDR2 SNEGSKA (reference sequence). The CDR3 runs to 16 residues. Between the trimmed V and J ends, which lost 1 base and 1 base, there was a span of 16 bases. The CDR3 loop is CSARVPGRGGNYGYTF. The CDR3 DNA reads as TGCAGTGCTAGAGTCCCAGGGCGAGGAGGTAACTATGGCTACACCTTC.

This clonotype was seen a single time. One end of the junction is discordant with germline, which a read error may explain. V is TRBV5-1 and J is TRBJ2-7, with a tentative D call TRBD1 (5 bases). Germline V CDR1 and CDR2: SGHRS, YFSETQ. The CDR3 extends over 13 amino acids. Here the CDR3 reads CASSLIAGQTSRF. The CDR3 DNA sequence: TGCGCCAGCAGCTTGATAGCCGGACAAACCTCCCGGTTC.

This clonotype was seen a handful of times. J is TRBJ2-7 and V is TRBV6-2 or TRBV6-3, with 8 bases identical to TRBD1. There are 17 residues in the CDR3. Germline-derived CDR1 and CDR2 are MNHEY and SVGEGT. J was trimmed by 6 bases and V by 1 base; bases with no gene match: 14. The CDR3 reads CASSYFPGGVPSGEQYF. For the CDR3, the DNA is TGTGCCAGCAGTTACTTTCCAGGGGGCGTCCCCTCGGGCGAGCAGTACTTC.

This clonotype was detected a few times. J is TRBJ1-1 and V is TRBV7-2, with 11 positions matching TRBD1. Germline V lookup: CDR1 SGHTA, CDR2 FQGNSA. The CDR3 consists of 16 residues. V shed 1 base, J shed 10 bases, and the junction held 11 bases outside the gene matches. CDR3 in amino acids: CASSLGPDRGRNGAFF. The CDR3 nucleotides are TGTGCCAGCAGCTTAGGTCCGGACAGGGGGCGGAATGGAGCTTTCTTT.

This clonotype came up a few times. This chain links TRBV27 with TRBJ1-5; unclear D gene. Germline assignment: CDR1 MNHEY and CDR2 SMNVEV (reference sequence). Trimming pared 1 base from V and 7 bases from J, leaving 11 bases between. The CDR3 spans 14 residues. CDR3 amino acids: CASSLFLGAQPQHF. CDR3 coding DNA: TGTGCCAGCAGTTTATTCCTCGGTGCGCAGCCCCAGCATTTT.

This clonotype was recorded a few times. The chain couples TRBV12-3 or TRBV12-4 to TRBJ2-3; D gene unclear. The CDR3 contains 12 residues. Trimming removed 2 bases at V and 11 bases at J, with 11 bases between. CDR3 nucleotides: TGTGCCAGCAGTTTAAAGGCCCAGGTGCAGTATTTT. Protein sequence: CASSLKAQVQYF.

The CDR3: CASSPFGRQGIGSPLHF. The CDR3 DNA is TGTGCCAGCAGCCCCTTTGGTCGACAGGGGATAGGTTCACCCCTCCACTTT. The chain couples TRBV11-2 to TRBJ1-6, with 8 bases matching TRBD1. This CDR3 is built from 17 residues. Germline V gene data show CDR1 as SGHAT and CDR2 as FQNNGV. V shed 5 bases, J shed 9 bases, and the junction held 15 bases outside the gene matches.

This chain connects TRBV6-1 to TRBJ1-3; D unclear. From germline, CDR1 is MNHNS and CDR2 SASEGT. Trimming took off 5 bases at V and 1 base at J, with 12 bases between the two ends. CDR3 length equals 15 residues. The CDR3 coding sequence is TGTGCCAGCAGTATTCACCCTAGATCTGGAAACACCATATATTTT. It is translated as CASSIHPRSGNTIYF.

This chain uses TRBV19 with TRBJ2-7, with 9 positions matching TRBD2. The CDR3 length is 13 residues. With V trimmed by 5 bases and J by 4 bases, 3 bases remained unmatched. Germline V lookup: CDR1 LNHDA, CDR2 SQIVND (reference sequence). In DNA, the CDR3 is TGTGCCAGTAGTGAAAGCGGGAGGTACGAGCAGTACTTC. Its protein product is CASSESGRYEQYF.

To note about this clonotype: Mismatch with germline at one junction end may stem from a read error. The chain carries TRBV4-1 and TRBJ1-4, with 7 positions matching TRBD1. CDR3 length: 15 residues. Germline CDR1 reads MGHRA; CDR2 reads YSYEKL. CDR3 nucleotide sequence: TGCGCCAGCAACCAAGGGGGCAGGGAGGACGAAAAACTGTTTTTT. Protein product: CASNQGGREDEKLFF.

The rearrangement joins TRBV7-8 to TRBJ2-7; the match to TRBD1 covers 12 bases. Germline CDR1 and CDR2: SGHVS and FQNEAQ. Losses at the gene ends were 1 base for V and 2 bases for J; bases not matched to a gene: 0. CDR3 length equals 15 residues. CDR3: CASSLGDRGPYEQYF. In DNA, the CDR3 is TGTGCCAGCAGCTTAGGGGACAGGGGGCCCTACGAGCAGTACTTC.

The chain uses TRBV5-4 and TRBJ2-3; 10 bases are shared with TRBD2. This CDR3 is 15 amino acids long. Per germline, CDR1 SGHNT and CDR2 YYREEE (reference sequence). With V trimmed by 4 bases and J by 6 bases, 8 bases remained unmatched. The CDR3 DNA sequence: TGTGCCAGCAGCCTGACTAGCGGGCCGGGGGATACGCAGTATTTT. Protein sequence: CASSLTSGPGDTQYF.